The clone carrying this TCR beta chain has a handful of counts. What it binds is unknown. Time point defined: persistent/refractory GD, antithyroid drugs over 5 years with positive TRAb. Preparation of the TCR library used RNA extracted from PBMCs. A roughly 10-milliliter sample of peripheral blood was drawn into EDTA tubes. CDR3 regions were amplified by Arm-PCR using iRepertoire HTBI primers to build TCR beta libraries. TCRdb re-derived calls from the multiplex PCR reads in MiXCR, one entry per CDR3 protein. The sample consists of a few hundred thousand distinct CDR3 sequences, 20% to 25% of them appearing once. The V end lost 3 bases, the J end lost 6 bases, and 14 bases lay between the germline ends. Germline V CDR1 and CDR2: SGHVS, FQNEAQ. The CDR3 has 15 amino acids. The data are from a study of regulatory T cells in long-lasting Graves disease. General study points: Relative to newly diagnosed Graves' patients, persistent ones had lower TCR diversity. Preferential use of TRBV28, TRBJ1-2 and TRBJ2-5 was seen in persistent disease. Comparison showed that persistent patients shared more public clonotypes (over 2,500) than new patients (966).

Material: peripheral blood mononuclear cells (PBMCs), obtained when the disease was refractory, from a patient treated with antithyroid drugs. This clonotype originated in a woman between 40 and 55 years old with Graves disease. This chain connects TRBV7-8 to TRBJ2-2, with D possibly being TRBD1 (5 bases). The CDR3 sequence: CASSFWGPTPGELFF. CDR3 sequence (DNA): TGTGCCAGCAGCTTTTGGGGCCCAACACCCGGGGAGCTGTTTTTT.